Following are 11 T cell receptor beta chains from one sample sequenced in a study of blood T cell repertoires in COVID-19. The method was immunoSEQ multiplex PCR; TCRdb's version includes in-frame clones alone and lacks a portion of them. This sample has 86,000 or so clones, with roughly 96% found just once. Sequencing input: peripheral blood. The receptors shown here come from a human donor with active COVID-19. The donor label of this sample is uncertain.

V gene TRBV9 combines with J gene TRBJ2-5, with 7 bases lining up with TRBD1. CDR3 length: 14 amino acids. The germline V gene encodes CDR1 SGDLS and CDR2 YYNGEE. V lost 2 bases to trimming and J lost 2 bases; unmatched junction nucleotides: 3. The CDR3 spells CASSVSRGQETQYF. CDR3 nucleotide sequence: TGTGCCAGCAGCGTGTCCAGGGGGCAAGAGACCCAGTACTTC.

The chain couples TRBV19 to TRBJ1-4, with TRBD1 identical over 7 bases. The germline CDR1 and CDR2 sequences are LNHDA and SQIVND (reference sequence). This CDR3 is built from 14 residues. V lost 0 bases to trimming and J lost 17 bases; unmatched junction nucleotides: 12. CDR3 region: CASSIDFGTRGHFF. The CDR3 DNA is TGTGCCAGTAGTATAGATTTTGGGACAAGGGGGCATTTTTTT.

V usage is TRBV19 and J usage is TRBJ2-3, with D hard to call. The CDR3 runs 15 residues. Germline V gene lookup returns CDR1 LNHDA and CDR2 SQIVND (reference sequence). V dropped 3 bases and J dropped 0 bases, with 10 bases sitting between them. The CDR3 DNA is TGTGCCAGTAGTATTTTAGTGACTAGCACAGATACGCAGTATTTT. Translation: CASSILVTSTDTQYF.

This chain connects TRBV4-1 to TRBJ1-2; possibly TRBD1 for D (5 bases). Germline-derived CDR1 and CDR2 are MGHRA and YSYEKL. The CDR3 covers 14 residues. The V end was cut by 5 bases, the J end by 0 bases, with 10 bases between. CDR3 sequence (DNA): TGCGCCAGCAGCTTCAGGGCGGCTAACTATGGCTACACCTTC. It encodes CASSFRAANYGYTF.

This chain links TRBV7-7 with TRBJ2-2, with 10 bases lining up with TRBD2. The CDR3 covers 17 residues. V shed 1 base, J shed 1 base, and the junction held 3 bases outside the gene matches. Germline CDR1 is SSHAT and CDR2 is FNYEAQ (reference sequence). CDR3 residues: CASSLELAGENTGELFF. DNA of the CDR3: TGTGCCAGCAGCTTAGAGCTAGCGGGGGAGAACACCGGGGAGCTGTTTTTT.

CDR3 in DNA: TGTGCCAGCTCACCACTGGGACAGACGAACACTGAAGCTTTCTTT. This sequence encodes CASSPLGQTNTEAFF. This chain links TRBV18 with TRBJ1-1; TRBD1 aligns across 7 bases. V lost 1 base and J lost 1; bases outside the gene matches: 3. The CDR3 is 15 residues long. In germline, CDR1 is KGHSH, CDR2 LQKENI.

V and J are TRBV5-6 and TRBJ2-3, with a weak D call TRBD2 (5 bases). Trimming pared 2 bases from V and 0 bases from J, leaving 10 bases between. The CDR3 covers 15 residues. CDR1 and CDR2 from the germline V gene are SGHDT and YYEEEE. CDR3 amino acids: CASSFGWRSTDTQYF. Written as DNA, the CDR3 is TGTGCCAGCAGCTTCGGTTGGAGGAGCACAGATACGCAGTATTTT.

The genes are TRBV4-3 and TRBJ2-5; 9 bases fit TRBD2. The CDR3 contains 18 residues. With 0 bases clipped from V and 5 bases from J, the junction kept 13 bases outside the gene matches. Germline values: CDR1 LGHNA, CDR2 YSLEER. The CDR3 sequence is CASSQDSGSGGGRETQYF. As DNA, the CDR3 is TGCGCCAGCAGCCAAGATTCGGGTAGCGGGGGAGGGAGGGAGACCCAGTACTTC.

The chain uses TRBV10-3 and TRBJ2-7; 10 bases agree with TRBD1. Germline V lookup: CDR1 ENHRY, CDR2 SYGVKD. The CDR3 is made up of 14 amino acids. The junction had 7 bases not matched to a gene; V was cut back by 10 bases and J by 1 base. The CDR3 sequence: CATTGTGASYEQYF. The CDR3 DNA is TGTGCCACCACCGGGACAGGGGCGTCCTACGAGCAGTACTTC.

The CDR3 sequence: CASSAGGQAKGYGYTF. The CDR3, as DNA: TGTGCCAGCAGCGCCGGAGGACAGGCAAAAGGCTATGGCTACACCTTC. The chain uses TRBV9 and TRBJ1-2, with 7 bases matching TRBD1. The germline gives CDR1 SGDLS, CDR2 YYNGEE. V lost 3 bases and J lost 4; bases outside the gene matches: 12. This CDR3 spans 16 amino acids. Using reference TRBV9 and TRBJ1-2 for the parts outside the CDR3, the full variable domain is DSGVTQTPKHLITATGQRVTLRCSPRSGDLSVYWYQQSLDQGLQFLIQYYNGEERAKGNILERFSAQQFPDLHSELNLSSLELGDSALYFCASSAGGQAKGYGYTFGSGTRLTVV.

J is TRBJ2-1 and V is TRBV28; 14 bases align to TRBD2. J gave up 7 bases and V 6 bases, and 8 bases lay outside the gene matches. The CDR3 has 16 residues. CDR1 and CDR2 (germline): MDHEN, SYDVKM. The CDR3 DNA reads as TGTGCCAGCAGACCCGGGACTAGCGGGAGTCGTAATGAGCAGTTCTTC. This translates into CASRPGTSGSRNEQFF. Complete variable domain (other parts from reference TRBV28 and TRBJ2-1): DVKVTQSSRYLVKRTGEKVFLECVQDMDHENMFWYRQDPGLGLRLIYFSYDVKMKEKGDIPEGYSVSREKKERFSLILESASTNQTSMYLCASRPGTSGSRNEQFFGPGTRLTVL.